The clone carrying this T cell receptor (beta chain) was recorded only once. Trimming left V 4 bases short and J 0 bases short, with 7 bases between. This CDR3 has 14 residues. CDR1 and CDR2 (germline): SNHLY, FYNNEI. The data were taken from a study of blood T cell repertoires in COVID-19. Study background: Spain, Italy and the United States supplied samples that represented acute and convalescent COVID-19. Sources were T cells, B-cell-depleted T cells, or PBMCs; the material itself was cDNA or gDNA.

In the source study's methods: Using reference gene primer amplification, nucleated cell counts were estimated. Data came from immunoSEQ multiplex PCR; TCRdb stores just in-frame clones and leaves some out. V and J calls and clone size follow that table, whereas D and trimming were derived from the DNA. The sample yields more than 80,000 clones, about 88% seen once. Sequencing input: peripheral blood. V usage is TRBV2 and J usage is TRBJ1-5, with D uncertain. The receptor comes from an elderly man with acute or convalescent COVID-19. The CDR3 sequence is CASSAEYSNQPQHF. CDR3 coding DNA: TGTGCCAGCAGTGCAGAATATAGCAATCAGCCCCAGCATTTT.